The clone carrying this T cell receptor (beta chain) was counted once. Cohort 3 donors were reported recovered after two negative PCRs, clearance, or symptom resolution. Per the authors' pipeline: Reference gene primers were amplified, and this amplification served to estimate nucleated cell counts. The assay was immunoSEQ multiplex PCR, and TCRdb's table has in-frame clones only and misses some. That table gives V, J and clone size, and the DNA gave D and trimming. The table includes almost 250,000 clones, around 89% detected once. These data originate in a study of blood T cell repertoires in COVID-19. Across the whole study: COVID-19 samples from acute and convalescent phases originated in the United States, Italy and Spain.

The sequence derives from a woman in her 30s who had recovered from COVID-19. Sequences were obtained from PBMCs or T cells enriched from blood (not recorded which).

This chain's CDR3 is CASSTTGVAEAFF. In nucleotides, the CDR3 is TGTGCCAGTAGCACCACAGGGGTCGCCGAAGCTTTCTTT. The chain has TRBV19 and TRBJ1-1; TRBD1 aligns across 7 bases. Germline V gene sequence: CDR1 LNHDA, CDR2 SQIVND (reference sequence). J lost 8 bases, V lost 6 bases, and 9 bases had no gene match. The CDR3 is made up of 13 amino acids.